Listed here are 19 T cell receptor beta chains from one sample, sequenced in a study of T cells after somatic rescue of genetic block. Some clones are missing from TCRdb's copy, which holds only in-frame ones; the method was immunoSEQ multiplex PCR. The sample includes 12,000 to 15,000 clones, more than 65% of them seen just once. Sequencing was performed on peripheral blood mononuclear cells (PBMCs). Receptor source: a boy aged 5-17 years.

The chain employs TRBV20-1 and TRBJ2-2; D is ambiguous. Looked up from germline, CDR1 is DFQATT and CDR2 is SNEGSKA (reference sequence). Trimming removed 6 bases from V and 13 bases from J, with 6 bases in between. This CDR3 spans 8 amino acids. CDR3 sequence (DNA): TGCAGTGCACAAGGGCTGTTTTTT. Translating it yields CSAQGLFF.

This rearrangement joins TRBV6-1 to TRBJ2-6; unclear D gene. CDR1 and CDR2 (germline): MNHNS, SASEGT. CDR3 size: 13 residues. Trimming stripped 9 bases from V and 0 bases from J, with 6 bases between. The CDR3 DNA is TGTGCCAGTCTCTACTCTGGGGCCAACGTCCTGACTTTC. Translating gives CASLYSGANVLTF.

This rearrangement joins TRBV9 to TRBJ1-2; 7 positions match TRBD1. This CDR3 is 16 amino acids long. Germline loops: CDR1 SGDLS, CDR2 YYNGEE. V trimming: 3 bases; J trimming: 2 bases; junction bases outside the gene matches: 10. Here the CDR3 reads CASSARQGPQNYGYTF. The CDR3 DNA follows: TGTGCCAGCAGCGCCCGACAGGGCCCGCAAAACTATGGCTACACCTTC.

Judged by abundance, this clone is medium-sized. One end of the junction is discordant with germline, which a read error may explain. The rearrangement links TRBV25-1 to TRBJ2-3; D gene unclear. The V gene's germline CDR1 is MGHDK and CDR2 SYGVNS. CDR3 length equals 10 residues. The CDR3 DNA sequence: TGTGCCAGCAGTGAATCCACAGTCTTTTTT. As protein: CASSESTVFF.

The chain is built from TRBV28 and TRBJ2-3; perhaps TRBD2 as D (6 bases). CDR1 MDHEN and CDR2 SYDVKM come from the germline V gene. V dropped 2 bases and J dropped 7 bases, with 7 bases sitting between them. CDR3 length: 12 amino acids. CDR3: CASSLRGNTQYF. The CDR3 DNA reads as TGTGCCAGCAGTTTACGGGGGAATACGCAGTATTTT.

To note about this clone: One base separates it from a far larger clone, so it is likely a read error. This sequence joins TRBV19 and TRBJ1-2; D might be TRBD1 (5 bases). Germline CDR1 and CDR2: LNHDA and SQIVND (reference sequence). This CDR3 comprises 13 residues. CDR3 sequence: CASSTDIWFGYIF. CDR3 bases: TGTGCCAGTAGTACGGACATTTGGTTTGGCTACATCTTC. The whole variable domain, remainder taken from reference TRBV19 and TRBJ1-2, is DGGITQSPKYLFRKEGQNVTLSCEQNLNHDAMYWYRQDPGQGLRLIYYSQIVNDFQKGDIAEGYSVSREKKESFPLTVTSAQKNPTAFYLCASSTDIWFGYIFGSGTRLTVV.

The rearrangement uses TRBV25-1 and TRBJ2-3; D is perhaps TRBD2 (6 bases). This CDR3 comprises 15 residues. The V end lost 0 bases, the J end lost 6 bases, and 13 bases lay between the germline ends. CDR1 MGHDK and CDR2 SYGVNS come from the germline V gene. CDR3 coding DNA: TGTGCCAGCAGTGAATATTTTGGGGGGTTGGATACGCAGTATTTT. Translating gives CASSEYFGGLDTQYF.

The chain joins TRBV7-2 to TRBJ2-1; D may be TRBD1 or TRBD2 (5 bases each). From germline, CDR1 is SGHTA and CDR2 FQGNSA. CDR3 length: 14 residues. V lost 4 bases and J lost 4, with 11 bases in between. The CDR3: CASSSRDQYNEQFF. Here the CDR3 DNA reads TGTGCCAGCAGCTCCCGGGACCAATACAATGAGCAGTTCTTC. The complete variable domain, with remaining parts taken from reference TRBV7-2 and TRBJ2-1, reads GAGVSQSPSNKVTEKGKDVELRCDPISGHTALYWYRQSLGQGLEFLIYFQGNSAPDKSGLPSDRFSAERTGGSVSTLTIQRTQQEDSAVYLCASSSRDQYNEQFFGPGTRLTVL.

V and J are TRBV6-5 and TRBJ2-6; D not certain. Germline V gene lookup returns CDR1 MNHEY and CDR2 SVGAGI. This CDR3 is built from 15 residues. Deletions cut 4 bases from V and 0 bases from J, with 7 bases between. In DNA form, the CDR3 reads TGTGCCAGCAGTTGGTACGGCTCTGGGGCCAACGTCCTGACTTTC. Amino acids: CASSWYGSGANVLTF.

The chain combines TRBV10-3 with TRBJ1-5; no reliable D call. Germline assignment: CDR1 ENHRY and CDR2 SYGVKD. This CDR3 is built from 13 residues. V lost 4 bases to trimming and J lost 2 bases, with 6 bases between them. The CDR3 reads CAISVGGNQPQHF. For the CDR3, the DNA is TGTGCCATCAGTGTCGGAGGCAATCAGCCCCAGCATTTT.

V is TRBV7-3 and J is TRBJ2-1, with 9 bases that match TRBD1. V trimming: 5 bases; J trimming: 8 bases; junction bases outside the gene matches: 10. The V gene's germline CDR1 is SGHTA and CDR2 FQGTGA. CDR3 length equals 15 residues. This CDR3 is CASSPTGTGIYEQFF. In DNA form, the CDR3 reads TGTGCCAGCAGCCCAACCGGGACAGGGATCTATGAGCAGTTCTTC.

This chain connects TRBV29-1 to TRBJ2-5, with D tentatively TRBD1 (6 bases). The better agreement between TRBJ2-7 and the DNA end casts doubt on the J call. CDR3 size: 17 residues. Germline V gives CDR1 SQVTM, CDR2 ANQGSEA. The DNA for the CDR3 is TGCAGCGTTGAAGCTACCGGATGGGGGCGAGGCTCCTACGAGCAGTACTTC. Its translation is CSVEATGWGRGSYEQYF.

This clone appeared a few times. This sequence joins TRBV2 and TRBJ2-5, with a weak D call TRBD1 (5 bases). This CDR3 has 14 residues. V gave up 6 bases and J gave up 1 base, with 12 bases separating them. Germline V gives CDR1 SNHLY, CDR2 FYNNEI. The CDR3, as DNA: TGTGCCAGCAGCCTCGGACATCTCCAAGAGACCCAGTACTTC. Amino acid sequence: CASSLGHLQETQYF.

The rearrangement uses TRBV7-9 and TRBJ2-2; D unresolved. The CDR3 contains 15 residues. V lost 0 bases, J lost 0 bases, and 5 bases lay in between. CDR1 is SEHNR and CDR2 is FQNEAQ in the germline V gene (reference sequence). The CDR3 coding sequence is TGTGCCAGCAGCTTAGCGAACGCGAACACCGGGGAGCTGTTTTTT. Translation: CASSLANANTGELFF.

This rearrangement joins TRBV5-1 to TRBJ2-4, with 7 positions matching TRBD2. V lost 0 bases to trimming and J lost 1 base; unmatched junction nucleotides: 10. There are 18 residues in the CDR3. CDR1 and CDR2 (germline): SGHRS, YFSETQ. The CDR3: CASSLGPLAVPAKNIQYF. Here the CDR3 DNA reads TGCGCCAGCAGCTTGGGCCCGCTAGCGGTCCCCGCCAAAAACATTCAGTACTTC.

The CDR3 nucleotides are TGTGCCAGCAGCCGCTCGGGCGAGCAGTACTTC. This translates into CASSRSGEQYF. The chain employs TRBV4-2 and TRBJ2-7, with unresolved D. V lost 4 bases and J 6 bases, leaving 7 bases between the germline ends. Germline CDR1 reads LGHNA; CDR2 reads YNFKEQ. The CDR3 loop spans 11 amino acids.

The chain carries TRBV5-4 and TRBJ2-5; 7 bases map to TRBD1. V shed 4 bases, J shed 5 bases, and the junction held 20 bases outside the gene matches. Looked up from germline, CDR1 is SGHNT and CDR2 is YYREEE (reference sequence). CDR3 length: 18 amino acids. The CDR3 protein is CASSPPGEGAFPGETQYF. CDR3 bases: TGTGCCAGCAGCCCCCCGGGTGAGGGGGCTTTCCCAGGGGAGACCCAGTACTTC.

The chain links TRBV5-5 to TRBJ1-6, with TRBD1 identical over 7 bases. The CDR3 is 18 residues long. The trim removed 1 base at V and 3 bases at J, leaving 10 bases unmatched. Germline CDR1 is SGHKS and CDR2 is YYEKEE (reference sequence). In nucleotides, the CDR3 is TGTGCCAGCAGCTTGCCGGGCTCGTGGGACAGCTATAATTCACCCCTCCACTTT. It is translated as CASSLPGSWDSYNSPLHF.

The chain is built from TRBV10-3 and TRBJ1-2; the D is unclear. V lost 3 bases and J 1 base, leaving 12 bases between the germline ends. Germline loops: CDR1 ENHRY, CDR2 SYGVKD. CDR3 length: 15 amino acids. CDR3 loop: CAISETALINYGYTF. Here the CDR3 DNA reads TGTGCCATCAGTGAAACAGCCCTTATTAACTATGGCTACACCTTC.